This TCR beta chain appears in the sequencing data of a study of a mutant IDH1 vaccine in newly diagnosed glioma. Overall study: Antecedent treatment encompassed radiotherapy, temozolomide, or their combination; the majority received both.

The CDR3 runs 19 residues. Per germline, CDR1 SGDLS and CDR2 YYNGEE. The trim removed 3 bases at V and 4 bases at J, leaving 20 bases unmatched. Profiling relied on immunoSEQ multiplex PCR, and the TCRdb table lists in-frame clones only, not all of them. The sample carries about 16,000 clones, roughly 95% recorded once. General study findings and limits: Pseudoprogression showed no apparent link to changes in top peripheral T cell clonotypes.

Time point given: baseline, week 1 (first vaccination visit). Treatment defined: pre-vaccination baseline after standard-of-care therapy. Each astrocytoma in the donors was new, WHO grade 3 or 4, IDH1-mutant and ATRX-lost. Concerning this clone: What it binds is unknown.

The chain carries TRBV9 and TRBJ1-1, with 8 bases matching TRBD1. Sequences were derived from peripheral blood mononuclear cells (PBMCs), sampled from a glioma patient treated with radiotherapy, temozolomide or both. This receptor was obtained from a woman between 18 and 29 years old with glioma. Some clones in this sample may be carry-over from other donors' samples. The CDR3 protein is CASSGGQGPRKLGGTEAFF. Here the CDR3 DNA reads TGTGCCAGCAGCGGAGGACAGGGCCCGCGTAAGTTAGGCGGCACTGAAGCTTTCTTT. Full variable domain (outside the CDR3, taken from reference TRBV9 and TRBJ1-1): DSGVTQTPKHLITATGQRVTLRCSPRSGDLSVYWYQQSLDQGLQFLIQYYNGEERAKGNILERFSAQQFPDLHSELNLSSLELGDSALYFCASSGGQGPRKLGGTEAFFGQGTRLTVV.